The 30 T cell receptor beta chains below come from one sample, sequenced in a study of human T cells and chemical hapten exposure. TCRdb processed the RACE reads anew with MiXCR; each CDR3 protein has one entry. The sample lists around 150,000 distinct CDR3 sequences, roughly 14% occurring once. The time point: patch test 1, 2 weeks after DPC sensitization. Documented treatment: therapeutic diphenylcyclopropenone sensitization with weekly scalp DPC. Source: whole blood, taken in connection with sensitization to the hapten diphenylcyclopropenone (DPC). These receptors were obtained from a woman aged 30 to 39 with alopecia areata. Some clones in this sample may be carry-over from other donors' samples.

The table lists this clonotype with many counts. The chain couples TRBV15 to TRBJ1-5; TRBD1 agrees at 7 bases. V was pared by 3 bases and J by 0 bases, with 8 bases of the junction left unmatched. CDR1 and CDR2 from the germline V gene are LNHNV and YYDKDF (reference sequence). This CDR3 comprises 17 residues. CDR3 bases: TGTGCCACCAGCAGCCAACAGGGGTGGGATAGCAATCAGCCCCAGCATTTT. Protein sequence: CATSSQQGWDSNQPQHF.

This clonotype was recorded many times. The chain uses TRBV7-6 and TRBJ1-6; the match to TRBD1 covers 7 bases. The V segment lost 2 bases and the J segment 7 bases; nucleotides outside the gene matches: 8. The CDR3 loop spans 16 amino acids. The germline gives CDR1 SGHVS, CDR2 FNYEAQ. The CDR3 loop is CASSLSVGQANSPLHF. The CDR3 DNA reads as TGTGCCAGCAGCTTAAGCGTCGGACAGGCGAATTCACCCCTCCACTTT.

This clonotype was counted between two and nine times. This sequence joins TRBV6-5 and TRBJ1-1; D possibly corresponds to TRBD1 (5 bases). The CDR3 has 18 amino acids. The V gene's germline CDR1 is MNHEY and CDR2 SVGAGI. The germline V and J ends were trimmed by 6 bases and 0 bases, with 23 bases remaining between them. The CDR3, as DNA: TGTGCCAGCAGCTCTAGACGGGGGACGTTCTACATGAACACTGAAGCTTTCTTT. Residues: CASSSRRGTFYMNTEAFF.

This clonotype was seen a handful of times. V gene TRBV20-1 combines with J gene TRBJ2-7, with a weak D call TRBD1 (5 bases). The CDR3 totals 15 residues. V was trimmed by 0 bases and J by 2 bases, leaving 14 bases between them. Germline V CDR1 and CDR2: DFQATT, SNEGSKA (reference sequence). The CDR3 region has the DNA TGCAGTGCTAGAGACTACGGTGACAGTCCCTACGAGCAGTACTTC. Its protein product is CSARDYGDSPYEQYF.

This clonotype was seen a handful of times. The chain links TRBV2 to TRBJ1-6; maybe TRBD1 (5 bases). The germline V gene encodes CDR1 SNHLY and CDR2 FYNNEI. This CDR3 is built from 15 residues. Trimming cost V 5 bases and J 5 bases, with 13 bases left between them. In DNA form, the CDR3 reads TGTGCCAGCAGTAACCGGGACGGCCATAATTCACCCCTCCACTTT. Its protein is CASSNRDGHNSPLHF.

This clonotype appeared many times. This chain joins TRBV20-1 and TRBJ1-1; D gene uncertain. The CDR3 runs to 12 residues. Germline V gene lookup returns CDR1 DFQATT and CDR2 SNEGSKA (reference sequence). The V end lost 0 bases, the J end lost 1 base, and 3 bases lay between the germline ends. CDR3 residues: CSARDGNTEAFF. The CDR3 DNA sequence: TGCAGTGCTAGAGACGGGAACACTGAAGCTTTCTTT.

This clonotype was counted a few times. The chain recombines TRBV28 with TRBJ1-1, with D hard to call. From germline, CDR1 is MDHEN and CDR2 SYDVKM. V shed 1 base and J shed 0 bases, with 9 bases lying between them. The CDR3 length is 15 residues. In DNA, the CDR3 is TGTGCCAGCAGTTTATACGGCCTCATGAACACTGAAGCTTTCTTT. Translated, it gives CASSLYGLMNTEAFF.

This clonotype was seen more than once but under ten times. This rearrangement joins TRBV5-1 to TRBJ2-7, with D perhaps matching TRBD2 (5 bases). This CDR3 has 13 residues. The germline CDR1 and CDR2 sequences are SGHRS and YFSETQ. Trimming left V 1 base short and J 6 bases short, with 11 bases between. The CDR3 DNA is TGCGCCAGCAGCTTGCCGGAGGAACTCGAGCAGTACTTC. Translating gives CASSLPEELEQYF.

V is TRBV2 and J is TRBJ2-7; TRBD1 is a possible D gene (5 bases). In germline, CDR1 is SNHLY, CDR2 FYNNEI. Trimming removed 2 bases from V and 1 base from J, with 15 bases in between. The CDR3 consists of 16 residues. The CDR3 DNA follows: TGTGCCAGCAGTGAATCGTCGCCCCCAGGGTCCTACGAGCAGTACTTC. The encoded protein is CASSESSPPGSYEQYF.

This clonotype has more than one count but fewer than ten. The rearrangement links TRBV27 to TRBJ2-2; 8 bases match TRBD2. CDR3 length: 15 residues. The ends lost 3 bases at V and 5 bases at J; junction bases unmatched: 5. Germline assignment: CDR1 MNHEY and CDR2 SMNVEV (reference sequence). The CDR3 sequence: CASSLLAGRTGELFF. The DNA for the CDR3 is TGTGCCAGCAGTTTGTTAGCGGGACGGACCGGGGAGCTGTTTTTT.

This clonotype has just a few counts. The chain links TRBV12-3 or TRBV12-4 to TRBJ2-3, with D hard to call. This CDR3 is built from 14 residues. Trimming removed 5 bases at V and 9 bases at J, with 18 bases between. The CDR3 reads CASSPSQLGQTQYF. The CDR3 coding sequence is TGTGCCAGCAGTCCCAGCCAGCTAGGGCAAACGCAGTATTTT.

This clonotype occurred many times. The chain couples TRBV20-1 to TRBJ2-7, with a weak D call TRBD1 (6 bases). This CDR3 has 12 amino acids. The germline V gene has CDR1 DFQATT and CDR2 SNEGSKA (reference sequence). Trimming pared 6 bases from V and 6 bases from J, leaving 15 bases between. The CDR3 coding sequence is TGCAGTGCCAGCCGGACAGACAGCGAGCAGTACTTC. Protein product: CSASRTDSEQYF.

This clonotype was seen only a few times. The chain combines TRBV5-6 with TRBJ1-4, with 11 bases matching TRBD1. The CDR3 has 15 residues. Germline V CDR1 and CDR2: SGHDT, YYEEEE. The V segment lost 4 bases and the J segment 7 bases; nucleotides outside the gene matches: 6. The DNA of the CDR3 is TGTGCCAGCAGCCAAAGGACAGGGGGCAGTGAAAAACTGTTTTTT. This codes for CASSQRTGGSEKLFF.

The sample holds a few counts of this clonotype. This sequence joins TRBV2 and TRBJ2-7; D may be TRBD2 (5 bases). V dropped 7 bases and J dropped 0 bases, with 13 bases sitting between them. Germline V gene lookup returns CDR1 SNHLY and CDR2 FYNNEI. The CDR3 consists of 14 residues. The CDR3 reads CASIWRTSSYEQYF. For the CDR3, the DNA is TGTGCCAGCATCTGGAGGACGTCCTCCTACGAGCAGTACTTC. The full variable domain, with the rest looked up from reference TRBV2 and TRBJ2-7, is EPEVTQTPSHQVTQMGQEVILRCVPISNHLYFYWYRQILGQKVEFLVSFYNNEISEKSEIFDDQFSVERPDGSNFTLKIRSTKLEDSAMYFCASIWRTSSYEQYFGPGTRLTVT.

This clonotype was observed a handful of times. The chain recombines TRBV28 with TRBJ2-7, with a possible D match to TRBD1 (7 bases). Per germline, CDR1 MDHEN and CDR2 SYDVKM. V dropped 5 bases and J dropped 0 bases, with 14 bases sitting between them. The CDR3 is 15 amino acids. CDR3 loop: CASSAAGQLSYEQYF. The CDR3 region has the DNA TGTGCCAGCAGTGCCGCGGGACAGCTCTCCTACGAGCAGTACTTC.

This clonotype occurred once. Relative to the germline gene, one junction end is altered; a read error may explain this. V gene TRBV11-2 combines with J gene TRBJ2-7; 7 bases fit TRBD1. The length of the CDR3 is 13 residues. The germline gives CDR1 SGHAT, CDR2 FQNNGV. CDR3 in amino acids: CASSLDRTGSTFF. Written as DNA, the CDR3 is TGTGCCAGCAGCTTAGACCGGACAGGATCAACATTCTTC. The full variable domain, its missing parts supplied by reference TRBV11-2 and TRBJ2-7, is EAGVAQSPRYKIIEKRQSVAFWCNPISGHATLYWYQQILGQGPKLLIQFQNNGVVDDSQLPKDRFSAERLKGVDSTLKIQPAKLEDSAVYLCASSLDRTGSTFFGPGTRLTVT.

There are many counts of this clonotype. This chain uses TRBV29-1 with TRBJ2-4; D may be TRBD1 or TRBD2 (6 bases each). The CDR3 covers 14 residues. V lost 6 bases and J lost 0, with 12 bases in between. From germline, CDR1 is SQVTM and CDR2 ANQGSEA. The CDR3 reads CSVSGEVAKNIQYF. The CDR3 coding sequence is TGCAGCGTGTCAGGGGAGGTAGCCAAAAACATTCAGTACTTC. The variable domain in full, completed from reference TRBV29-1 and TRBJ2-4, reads SAVISQKPSRDICQRGTSLTIQCQVDSQVTMMFWYRQQPGQSLTLIATANQGSEATYESGFVIDKFPISRPNLTFSTLTVSNMSPEDSSIYLCSVSGEVAKNIQYFGAGTRLSVL.

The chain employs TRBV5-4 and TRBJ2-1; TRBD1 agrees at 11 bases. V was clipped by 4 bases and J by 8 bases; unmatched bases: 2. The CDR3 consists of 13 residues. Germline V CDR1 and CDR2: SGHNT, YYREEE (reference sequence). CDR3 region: CASSRTGGDEQFF. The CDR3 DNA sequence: TGTGCCAGCAGCCGGACAGGGGGCGATGAGCAGTTCTTC.

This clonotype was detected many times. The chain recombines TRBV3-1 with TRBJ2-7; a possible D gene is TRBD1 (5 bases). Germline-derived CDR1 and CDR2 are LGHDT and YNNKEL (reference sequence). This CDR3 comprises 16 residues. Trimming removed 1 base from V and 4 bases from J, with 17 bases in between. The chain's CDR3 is CASSQATGGQGYEQYF. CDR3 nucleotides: TGTGCCAGCAGCCAAGCGACGGGTGGGCAGGGTTACGAGCAGTACTTC.

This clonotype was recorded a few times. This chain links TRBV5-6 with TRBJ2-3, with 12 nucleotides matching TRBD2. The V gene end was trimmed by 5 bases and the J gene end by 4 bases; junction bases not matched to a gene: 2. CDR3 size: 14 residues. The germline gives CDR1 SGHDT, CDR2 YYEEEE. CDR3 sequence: CASSLAGGPDTQYF. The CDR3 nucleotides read TGTGCCAGCAGTCTAGCGGGAGGGCCAGATACGCAGTATTTT.

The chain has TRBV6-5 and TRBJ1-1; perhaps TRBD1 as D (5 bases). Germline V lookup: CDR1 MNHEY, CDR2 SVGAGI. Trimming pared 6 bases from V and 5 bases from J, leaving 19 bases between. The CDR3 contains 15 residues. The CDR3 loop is CASRGERGARTEAFF. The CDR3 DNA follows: TGTGCCAGCAGGGGCGAGAGAGGGGCGCGGACTGAAGCTTTCTTT.

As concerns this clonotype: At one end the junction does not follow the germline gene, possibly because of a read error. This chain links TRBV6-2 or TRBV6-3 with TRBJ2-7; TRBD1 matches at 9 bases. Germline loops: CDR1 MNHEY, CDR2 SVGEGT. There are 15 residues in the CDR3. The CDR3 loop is CASSLAGTGSFEQYF. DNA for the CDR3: TGTGCCAGCAGTTTAGCCGGGACAGGGTCCTTCGAGCAGTACTTC.

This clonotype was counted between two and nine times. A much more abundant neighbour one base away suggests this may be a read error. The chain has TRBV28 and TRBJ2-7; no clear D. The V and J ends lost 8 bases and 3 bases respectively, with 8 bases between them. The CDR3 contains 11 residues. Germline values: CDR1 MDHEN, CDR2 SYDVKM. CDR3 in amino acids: CASLKGYEQYF. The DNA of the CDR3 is TGTGCCAGCCTCAAGGGCTACGAGCAGTACTTC.

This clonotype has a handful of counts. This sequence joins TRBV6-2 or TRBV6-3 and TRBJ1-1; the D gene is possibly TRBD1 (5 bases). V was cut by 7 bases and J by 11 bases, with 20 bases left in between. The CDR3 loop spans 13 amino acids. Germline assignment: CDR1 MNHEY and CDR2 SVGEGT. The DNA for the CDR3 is TGTGCCAGCACCAACAGACAGCTGGGTCGGGCTTTCTTT. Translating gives CASTNRQLGRAFF.

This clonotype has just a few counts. CDR3 DNA sequence: TGTGCCAGCTTTCTCGCAGCCCCGGGTCTTGGCTACACCTTC. It yields the protein CASFLAAPGLGYTF. The chain employs TRBV18 and TRBJ1-2, with no clear D. The CDR3 covers 14 residues. The germline V gene encodes CDR1 KGHSH and CDR2 LQKENI. V dropped 7 bases and J dropped 7 bases, with 19 bases sitting between them. Drawing the rest from reference TRBV18 and TRBJ1-2, the complete variable domain is NAGVMQNPRHLVRRRGQEARLRCSPMKGHSHVYWYRQLPEEGLKFMVYLQKENIIDESGMPKERFSAEFPKEGPSILRIQQVVRGDSAAYFCASFLAAPGLGYTFGSGTRLTVV.

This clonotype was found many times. The DNA of the CDR3 is TGCAGCGTTGCTGGGGGAGATAGCCAGTACTTC. Translation gives CSVAGGDSQYF. This rearrangement joins TRBV29-1 to TRBJ2-5; either TRBD1 or TRBD2 may supply D (5 bases each). Germline CDR1 and CDR2: SQVTM and ANQGSEA. This CDR3 comprises 11 residues. V lost 4 bases, J lost 10 bases, and 13 bases lay in between.

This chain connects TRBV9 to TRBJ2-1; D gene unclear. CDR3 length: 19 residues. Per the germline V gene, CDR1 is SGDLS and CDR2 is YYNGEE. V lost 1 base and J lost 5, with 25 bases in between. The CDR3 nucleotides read TGTGCCAGCAGCGTAACGGTACGGGTCCCCAGCCTGGGTGACAATGAGCAGTTCTTC. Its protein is CASSVTVRVPSLGDNEQFF.

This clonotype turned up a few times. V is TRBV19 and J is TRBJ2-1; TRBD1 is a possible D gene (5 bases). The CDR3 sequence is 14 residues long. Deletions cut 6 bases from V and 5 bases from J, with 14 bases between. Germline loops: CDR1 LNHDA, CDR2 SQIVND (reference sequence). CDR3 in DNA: TGTGCCAGTAGCATCCAGGGCCCCCACAATGAGCAGTTCTTC. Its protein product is CASSIQGPHNEQFF.

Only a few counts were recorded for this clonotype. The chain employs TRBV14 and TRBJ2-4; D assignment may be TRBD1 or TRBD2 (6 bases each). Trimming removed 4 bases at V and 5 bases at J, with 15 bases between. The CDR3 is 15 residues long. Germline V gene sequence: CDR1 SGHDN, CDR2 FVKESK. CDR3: CASSPWRGDQNIQYF. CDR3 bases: TGTGCCAGCAGCCCCTGGAGGGGGGACCAAAACATTCAGTACTTC.

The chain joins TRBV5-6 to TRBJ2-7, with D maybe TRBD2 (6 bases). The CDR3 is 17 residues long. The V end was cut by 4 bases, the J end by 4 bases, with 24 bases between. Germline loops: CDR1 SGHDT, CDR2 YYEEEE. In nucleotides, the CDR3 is TGTGCCAGCAGCCAACCACCGGGGCAGGCGGGACGTTACGAGCAGTACTTC. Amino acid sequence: CASSQPPGQAGRYEQYF.